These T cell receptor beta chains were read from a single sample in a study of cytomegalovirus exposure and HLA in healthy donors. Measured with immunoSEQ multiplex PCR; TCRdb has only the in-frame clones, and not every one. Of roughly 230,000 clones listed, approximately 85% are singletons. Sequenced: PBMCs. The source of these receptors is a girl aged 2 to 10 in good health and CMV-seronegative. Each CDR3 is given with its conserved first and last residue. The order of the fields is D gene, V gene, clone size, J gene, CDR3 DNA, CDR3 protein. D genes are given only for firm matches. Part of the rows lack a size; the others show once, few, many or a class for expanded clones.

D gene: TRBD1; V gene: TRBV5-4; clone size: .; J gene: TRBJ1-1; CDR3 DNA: TGTGCCAGCAGACGGACAGGGGGGCGCCCTGAAGCTTTCTTT; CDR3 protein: CASRRTGGRPEAFF
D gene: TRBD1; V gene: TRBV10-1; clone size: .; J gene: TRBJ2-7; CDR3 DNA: TGCGCCAGCAGTGAGTCTGGACAGGGACTCTCCTACGAGCAGTACTTC; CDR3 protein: CASSESGQGLSYEQYF
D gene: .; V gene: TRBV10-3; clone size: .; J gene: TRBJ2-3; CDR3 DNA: TGTGCCATCAGTGTGTCTAGCTTCGACACAGATACGCAGTATTTT; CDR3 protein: CAISVSSFDTDTQYF
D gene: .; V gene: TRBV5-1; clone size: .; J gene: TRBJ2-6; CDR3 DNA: TGCGCCAGCAGCTTGGCCTTATCCAGGGTAATGGCTGGGGCCAACGTCCTGACTTTC; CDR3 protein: CASSLALSRVMAGANVLTF
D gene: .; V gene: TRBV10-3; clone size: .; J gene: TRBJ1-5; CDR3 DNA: TGTGCCATCAGTGGGGACAACAATCAGCCCCAGCATTTT; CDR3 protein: CAISGDNNQPQHF
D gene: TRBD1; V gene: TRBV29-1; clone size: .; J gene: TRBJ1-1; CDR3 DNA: TGCAGCGTTGACGACAGGGGGCGAGGCACTGAAGCTTTCTTT; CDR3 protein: CSVDDRGRGTEAFF
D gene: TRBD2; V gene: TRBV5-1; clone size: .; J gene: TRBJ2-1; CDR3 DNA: TGCGCCAGCAGCTTGGCAGCGGGGGTTGGTGAGCAGTTCTTC; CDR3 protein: CASSLAAGVGEQFF
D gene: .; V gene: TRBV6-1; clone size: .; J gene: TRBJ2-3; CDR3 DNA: TGTGCCAGCAGCCTACCGCCTATCACAGATACGCAGTATTTT; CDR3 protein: CASSLPPITDTQYF
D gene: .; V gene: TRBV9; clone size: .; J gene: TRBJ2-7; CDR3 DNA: TGTGCCAGCAGCGGGGGGGGAGGGGGGGAGTACGAGCAGTACTTC; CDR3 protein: CASSGGGGGEYEQYF
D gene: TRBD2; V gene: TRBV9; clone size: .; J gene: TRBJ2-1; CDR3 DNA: TGTGCCAGCAGTAGCACGGGACTAGCGGAATTAAATGAGCAGTTCTTC; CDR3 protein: CASSSTGLAELNEQFF
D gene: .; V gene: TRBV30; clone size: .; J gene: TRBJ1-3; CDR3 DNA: TGTGCCTGGAACAATTGGGGAAACACCATATATTTT; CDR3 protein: CAWNNWGNTIYF
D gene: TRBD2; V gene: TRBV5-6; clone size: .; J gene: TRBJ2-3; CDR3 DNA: TGTGCCAGCAGGAGAGCGGGGGGCACAGATACGCAGTATTTT; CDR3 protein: CASRRAGGTDTQYF
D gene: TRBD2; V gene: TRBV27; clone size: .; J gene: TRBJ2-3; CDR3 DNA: TGTGCCAGCAGCCTGCGGGGGGGCCGTCCAGATACGCAGTATTTT; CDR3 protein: CASSLRGGRPDTQYF
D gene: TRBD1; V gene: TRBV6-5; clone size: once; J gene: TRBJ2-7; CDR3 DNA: TGTGCCAGCAGCTCGTCCGGGACAGGGGAACTCGAGCAGTACTTC; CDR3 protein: CASSSSGTGELEQYF
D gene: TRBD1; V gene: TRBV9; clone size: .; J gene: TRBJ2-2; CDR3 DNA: TGTGCCAGCAGCCCCCGGACAGGGCCGAACACCGGGGAGCTGTTTTTT; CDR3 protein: CASSPRTGPNTGELFF
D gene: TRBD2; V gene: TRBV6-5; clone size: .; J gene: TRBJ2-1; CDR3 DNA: TGTGCCAGCAGTTACGGGCTAGCGGGAGCGGTTGAGCAGTTCTTC; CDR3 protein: CASSYGLAGAVEQFF
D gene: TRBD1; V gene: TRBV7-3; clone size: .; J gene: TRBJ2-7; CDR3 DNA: TGTGCCAGCAGCCCACAGGGGGCCCACGAGCAGTACTTC; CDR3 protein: CASSPQGAHEQYF
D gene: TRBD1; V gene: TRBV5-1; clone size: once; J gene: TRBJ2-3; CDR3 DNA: TGCGCCAGCAGCTTGGATCGACAGGGCATCACAGATACGCAGTATTTT; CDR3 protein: CASSLDRQGITDTQYF
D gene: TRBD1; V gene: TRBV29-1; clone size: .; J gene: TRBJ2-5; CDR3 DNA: TGCAGCGTGAGGGACAGGGGAGAGACCCAGTACTTC; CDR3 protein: CSVRDRGETQYF
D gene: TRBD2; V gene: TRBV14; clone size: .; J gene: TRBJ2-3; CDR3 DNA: TGTGCCAGCAGCCAAGGTAAAGGGACTACCACAGATACGCAGTATTTT; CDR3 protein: CASSQGKGTTTDTQYF
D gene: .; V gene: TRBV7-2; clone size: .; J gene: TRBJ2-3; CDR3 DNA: TGTGCCAGCTCAGCGGTATTCACAGATACGCAGTATTTT; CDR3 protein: CASSAVFTDTQYF
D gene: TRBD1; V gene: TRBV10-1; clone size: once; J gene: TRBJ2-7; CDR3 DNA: TGCGCCAGCAGTGTTTCGACAGGGGCCATCTACGAGCAGTACTTC; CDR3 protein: CASSVSTGAIYEQYF
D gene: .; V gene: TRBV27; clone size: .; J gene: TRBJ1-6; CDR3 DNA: TGTGCCAGCAGTCTCGGACAGCTCCATTCACCCCTCCACTTT; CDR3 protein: CASSLGQLHSPLHF
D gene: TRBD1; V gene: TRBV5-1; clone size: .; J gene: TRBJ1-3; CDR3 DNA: TGCGCCAGCAGCTTGCAAGCCGTGGGACAGGAGGTGAACACCATATATTTT; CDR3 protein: CASSLQAVGQEVNTIYF
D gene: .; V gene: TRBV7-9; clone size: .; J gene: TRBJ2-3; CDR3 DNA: TGTGCCAGCAGCTTAGCCTCCCGGCAGTATTTT; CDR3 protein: CASSLASRQYF
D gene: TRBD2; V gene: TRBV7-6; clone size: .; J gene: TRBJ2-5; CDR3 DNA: TGTGCCAGCAGCCTCCCGGGACTAGCGGGAGAAGGGAGGGAGACCCAGTACTTC; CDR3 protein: CASSLPGLAGEGRETQYF